The 8 T cell receptor beta chains below come from one sample, sequenced in a study of beta chain features in type 1 diabetes. General study findings and limits: Type 1 diabetes patients showed a moderate but significant shortening of TCRB CDR3s in all four CD4+ subsets.

No antigens are known for them. Expressed TCRB transcripts got sequenced, as all isolated RNA was reverse transcribed. Sequenced by immunoSEQ multiplex PCR; TCRdb stores in-frame clones only, minus some. The sample lists 150,000 to 170,000 clones, about a tenth occurring once. Sequencing input: central memory CD4+ T cells from blood. These receptors originate from a young man with type 1 diabetes.

V gene TRBV28 combines with J gene TRBJ2-3; D ambiguous. The CDR3 contains 15 residues. In germline, CDR1 is MDHEN, CDR2 SYDVKM. The V gene lost 3 bases and the J gene lost 1 base, with 11 bases spanning the gap. This chain's CDR3 is CASSLRGAGTDTQYF. The CDR3 bases are TGTGCCAGCAGTTTGCGTGGAGCCGGCACAGATACGCAGTATTTT.

This clone was observed a handful of times. This chain uses TRBV9 with TRBJ2-5, with TRBD2 matching over 7 bases. V was pared by 1 base and J by 1 base, with 4 bases of the junction left unmatched. The CDR3 length is 15 residues. Germline-derived CDR1 and CDR2 are SGDLS and YYNGEE. CDR3 nucleotides: TGTGCCAGCAGCGTATGGGGAGGGGTCCAAGAGACCCAGTACTTC. Translated: CASSVWGGVQETQYF. Full variable domain (remainder filled in from reference TRBV9 and TRBJ2-5): DSGVTQTPKHLITATGQRVTLRCSPRSGDLSVYWYQQSLDQGLQFLIQYYNGEERAKGNILERFSAQQFPDLHSELNLSSLELGDSALYFCASSVWGGVQETQYFGPGTRLLVL.

This clone was counted between two and nine times. The chain uses TRBV7-4 and TRBJ2-7; no definite D call. V lost 2 bases, J lost 4 bases, and 15 bases lay in between. Germline loops: CDR1 SGHVT, CDR2 SQSDAQ. CDR3 size: 15 residues. The CDR3, as DNA: TGTGCCAGCAGCTTAAGTATGGGCTTTACATACGAGCAGTACTTC. Encoded protein: CASSLSMGFTYEQYF.

The rearrangement links TRBV7-9 to TRBJ2-7; no reliable D call. Looked up from germline, CDR1 is SEHNR and CDR2 is FQNEAQ (reference sequence). The CDR3 totals 13 residues. The ends were cut back, 2 bases at V and 2 bases at J, with 7 bases in the middle. As DNA, the CDR3 is TGTGCCAGCAGCTTACACAGTGCCTACGAGCAGTACTTC. Encoded protein: CASSLHSAYEQYF.

This sequence joins TRBV5-1 and TRBJ2-5, with D possibly matching TRBD1 (7 bases). The ends were cut back, 1 base at V and 2 bases at J, with 12 bases in the middle. Per germline, CDR1 SGHRS and CDR2 YFSETQ. The CDR3 covers 15 residues. CDR3 coding DNA: TGCGCCAGCAGCTTGACCCCAGGGGGGCAAGAGACCCAGTACTTC. This encodes CASSLTPGGQETQYF.

This clone was seen a handful of times. V usage is TRBV30 and J usage is TRBJ1-5; D is undetermined. V lost 1 base, J lost 1 base, and 5 bases lay in between. Germline CDR1 GTSNPN, CDR2 SVGIG (reference sequence). The CDR3 is made up of 13 amino acids. The CDR3 DNA is TGTGCCTGGAGTGCACAGAGCAATCAGCCCCAGCATTTT. Its protein product is CAWSAQSNQPQHF.

The rearrangement links TRBV18 to TRBJ2-1; D possibly corresponds to TRBD1 (6 bases). The germline V and J ends were trimmed by 3 bases and 6 bases, with 9 bases remaining between them. Germline values: CDR1 KGHSH, CDR2 LQKENI. CDR3 size: 13 residues. CDR3 sequence: CASSPGTSNEQFF. The CDR3 DNA reads as TGTGCCAGCTCACCGGGGACAAGCAATGAGCAGTTCTTC.

This clone has just a few counts. The chain combines TRBV7-2 with TRBJ2-3; D remains unclear. Germline V gene sequence: CDR1 SGHTA, CDR2 FQGNSA. The CDR3 totals 14 residues. The V end lost 5 bases, the J end lost 10 bases, and 19 bases lay between the germline ends. CDR3 sequence (DNA): TGTGCCAGCAGCACGACGGTCGTGGGCCGTTCGCAGTATTTT. As protein: CASSTTVVGRSQYF. The whole variable domain, remainder taken from reference TRBV7-2 and TRBJ2-3, is GAGVSQSPSNKVTEKGKDVELRCDPISGHTALYWYRQSLGQGLEFLIYFQGNSAPDKSGLPSDRFSAERTGGSVSTLTIQRTQQEDSAVYLCASSTTVVGRSQYFGPGTRLTVL.